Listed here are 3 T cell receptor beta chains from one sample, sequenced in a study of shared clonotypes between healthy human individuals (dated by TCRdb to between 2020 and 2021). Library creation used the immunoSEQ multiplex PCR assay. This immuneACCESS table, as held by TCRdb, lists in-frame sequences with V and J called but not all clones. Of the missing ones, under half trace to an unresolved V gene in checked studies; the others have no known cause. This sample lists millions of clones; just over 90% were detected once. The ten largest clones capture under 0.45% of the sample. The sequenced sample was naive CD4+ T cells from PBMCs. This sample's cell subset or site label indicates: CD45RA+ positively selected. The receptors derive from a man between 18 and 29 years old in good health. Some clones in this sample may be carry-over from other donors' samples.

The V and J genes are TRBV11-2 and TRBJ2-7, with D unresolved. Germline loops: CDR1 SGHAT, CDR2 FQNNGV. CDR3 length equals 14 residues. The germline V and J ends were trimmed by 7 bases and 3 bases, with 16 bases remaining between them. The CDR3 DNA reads TGTGCCAGCAACGAGCTCAGGTCCGACTACGAGCAGTACTTC. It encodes CASNELRSDYEQYF.

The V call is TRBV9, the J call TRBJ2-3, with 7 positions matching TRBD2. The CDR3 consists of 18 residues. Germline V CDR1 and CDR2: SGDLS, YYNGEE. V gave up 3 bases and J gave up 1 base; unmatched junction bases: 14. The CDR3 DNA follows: TGTGCCAGCAGCGATCGCCCCCGCCGACTAGCAGGCACAGATACGCAGTATTTT. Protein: CASSDRPRRLAGTDTQYF. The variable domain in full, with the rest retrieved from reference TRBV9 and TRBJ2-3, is DSGVTQTPKHLITATGQRVTLRCSPRSGDLSVYWYQQSLDQGLQFLIQYYNGEERAKGNILERFSAQQFPDLHSELNLSSLELGDSALYFCASSDRPRRLAGTDTQYFGPGTRLTVL.

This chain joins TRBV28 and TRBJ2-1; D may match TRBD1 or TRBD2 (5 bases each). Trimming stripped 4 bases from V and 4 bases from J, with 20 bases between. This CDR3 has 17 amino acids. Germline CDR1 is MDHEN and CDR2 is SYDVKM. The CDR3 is CASSSFPTGALYNEQFF. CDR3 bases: TGTGCCAGCAGTTCCTTCCCTACCGGGGCTTTGTACAATGAGCAGTTCTTC.